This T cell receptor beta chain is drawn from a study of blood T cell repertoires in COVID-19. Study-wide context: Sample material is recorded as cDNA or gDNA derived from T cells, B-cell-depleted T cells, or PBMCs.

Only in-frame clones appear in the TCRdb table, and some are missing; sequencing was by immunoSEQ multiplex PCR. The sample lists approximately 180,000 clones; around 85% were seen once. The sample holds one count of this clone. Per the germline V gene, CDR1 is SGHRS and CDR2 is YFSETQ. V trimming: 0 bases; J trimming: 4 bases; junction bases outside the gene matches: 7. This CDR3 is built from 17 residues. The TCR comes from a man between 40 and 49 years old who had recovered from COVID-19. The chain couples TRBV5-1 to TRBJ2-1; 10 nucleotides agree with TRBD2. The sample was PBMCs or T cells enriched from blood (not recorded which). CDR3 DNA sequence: TGCGCCAGCAGCTTGGGACATTCTAGCGGGAGTTACAATGAGCAGTTCTTC. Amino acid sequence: CASSLGHSSGSYNEQFF.